This T cell receptor (beta chain) was identified during a study of PD-1 blockade in mismatch repair-deficient tumors. Mismatch repair deficiency was confirmed in all patients, by PCR or immunohistochemistry. The CDR3 consists of 13 residues. V was cut by 0 bases and J by 8 bases, with 7 bases left in between. The germline V gene has CDR1 MNHNY and CDR2 SVGAGI (reference sequence). This table comes from immunoSEQ multiplex PCR, and its TCRdb copy is limited to in-frame clones, with some not included. The data show 130,000 or so clones, more than 85% seen once. This clone appeared once. This sequence was found in an adult with mismatch repair-deficient cancer. This chain connects TRBV6-6 to TRBJ1-4; D ambiguous. This material consisted of peripheral blood, taken 44 weeks after starting pembrolizumab. Written as DNA, the CDR3 is TGTGCCAGCAGTTACTCAGGGCCCGAAAAACTGTTTTTT. The encoded protein is CASSYSGPEKLFF.